The present TCR beta chain was sequenced within a study of identical twins. This clonotype came up a few times. From the 5' RACE reads, TCRdb called clonotypes with MiXCR, one entry per CDR3 protein. The repertoire includes hundreds of thousands of distinct CDR3 sequences, roughly 20% of them detected once, and under 15% sits in the top ten. Germline lookup yields CDR1 MNHEY and CDR2 SMNVEV (reference sequence). The germline V and J ends were trimmed by 9 bases and 8 bases, with 10 bases remaining between them. This CDR3 spans 11 amino acids. This sample also appeared in a second study, on T cells expressing NK-cell markers.

The receptor comes from a woman aged 18-30 years in good health. This chain links TRBV27 with TRBJ1-4; maybe TRBD1 (5 bases). Material: PBMCs. CDR3 in amino acids: CASRQWEKLFF. As DNA, the CDR3 is TGTGCCAGTAGACAGTGGGAAAAACTGTTTTTT.